Below, 28 T cell receptor beta chains from the same sample are listed, as sequenced in a study of blood T cell repertoires in COVID-19. TCRdb keeps only in-frame clones here, not all; method: immunoSEQ multiplex PCR. The data contain about 46,000 clones, more than 75% of them singletons. The sequenced material came from peripheral blood. The receptors shown here come from a man aged 50 or older with active COVID-19.

This chain connects TRBV11-3 to TRBJ2-1; TRBD1 matches 7 bases. The CDR3 sequence is 16 residues long. CDR1 is SGHNT and CDR2 is YENEEA in the germline V gene. J gave up 8 bases and V 3 bases, and 13 bases lay outside the gene matches. The CDR3 nucleotides read TGTGCCAGCAGCTTTGATCCCGGGACAGCCTCTGATGAGCAGTTCTTC. This codes for CASSFDPGTASDEQFF.

The V gene is TRBV7-8, the J gene TRBJ2-1; 11 bases agree with TRBD2. Unmatched junction bases numbered 11, after V lost 4 bases and J lost 3 bases. Germline CDR1 and CDR2: SGHVS and FQNEAQ. The CDR3 length is 18 residues. The CDR3 DNA is TGTGCCAGCAGCTCGATAAACCCAACTAGCGGGGGCTACAATGAGCAGTTCTTC. This sequence encodes CASSSINPTSGGYNEQFF.

This chain joins TRBV3-1 (or the pseudogene TRBV3-2) and TRBJ2-2, with TRBD2 matching over 12 bases. V was clipped by 0 bases and J by 7 bases; unmatched bases: 6. This CDR3 is 17 amino acids long. Germline V gene sequence: CDR1 LGHDT, CDR2 YNNKEL (reference sequence). In DNA, the CDR3 is TGTGCCAGCAGCCAAGAGTTTAGGACTAGCGGGATCGGGGAGCTGTTTTTT. The encoded protein is CASSQEFRTSGIGELFF.

The rearrangement uses TRBV7-9 and TRBJ1-4; weak D call: TRBD1 (6 bases). From germline, CDR1 is SEHNR and CDR2 FQNEAQ (reference sequence). The length of the CDR3 is 14 residues. V shed 1 base and J shed 7 bases, with 10 bases lying between them. CDR3 loop: CASSLDRVGEKLFF. The CDR3 DNA reads TGTGCCAGCAGCTTAGACAGGGTCGGTGAAAAACTGTTTTTT.

V and J are TRBV2 and TRBJ2-7; tentatively, D is TRBD2 (5 bases). Per germline, CDR1 SNHLY and CDR2 FYNNEI. V was cut by 3 bases and J by 0 bases, with 18 bases left in between. This CDR3 is built from 17 residues. Here the CDR3 DNA reads TGTGCCAGCAGTGATATCGGGCGGGCCCAGAGCTCCTACGAGCAGTACTTC. Amino acid sequence: CASSDIGRAQSSYEQYF.

This clone was picked up a small number of times. The CDR3 DNA is TGCGCCAGCAGCTCACTAGCGGGGGGGCCGGAGGAGCAGTACTTC. It translates to CASSSLAGGPEEQYF. The chain recombines TRBV5-1 with TRBJ2-7, with 13 bases aligning to TRBD2. V gave up 3 bases and J gave up 7 bases; unmatched junction bases: 7. This CDR3 has 15 residues. Germline V CDR1 and CDR2: SGHRS, YFSETQ. Based on the CDR3 plus reference TRBV5-1 and TRBJ2-7, the full variable domain is KAGVTQTPRYLIKTRGQQVTLSCSPISGHRSVSWYQQTPGQGLQFLFEYFSETQRNKGNFPGRFSGRQFSNSRSEMNVSTLELGDSALYLCASSSLAGGPEEQYFGPGTRLTVT.

This clone appeared a few times. The chain uses TRBV27 and TRBJ1-6; a possible D gene is TRBD1 (5 bases). The ends were cut back, 2 bases at V and 7 bases at J, with 9 bases in the middle. The CDR3 consists of 14 residues. CDR1 and CDR2 (germline): MNHEY, SMNVEV (reference sequence). The CDR3 DNA reads as TGTGCCAGCAGTTTAGGGACTGACAATTCACCCCTCCACTTT. It specifies CASSLGTDNSPLHF.

This chain links TRBV10-1 with TRBJ2-1, with D tentatively TRBD2 (6 bases). The CDR3 runs to 17 residues. Per the germline V gene, CDR1 is WNHNN and CDR2 is SYGVQD (reference sequence). The V gene lost 0 bases and the J gene lost 3 bases, with 15 bases spanning the gap. The CDR3 protein is CASSESGERVNYNEQFF. In DNA form, the CDR3 reads TGCGCCAGCAGTGAGTCGGGGGAGCGGGTGAACTACAATGAGCAGTTCTTC.

This chain joins TRBV28 and TRBJ2-7; tentatively, D is TRBD2 (5 bases). Trimming pared 3 bases from V and 1 base from J, leaving 13 bases between. Germline V lookup: CDR1 MDHEN, CDR2 SYDVKM. CDR3 length: 15 amino acids. CDR3 DNA: TGTGCCAGCAGTTTTAACACGTGGGAGTCCTACGAGCAGTACTTC. This translates into CASSFNTWESYEQYF. The variable domain in full, with the rest retrieved from reference TRBV28 and TRBJ2-7, is DVKVTQSSRYLVKRTGEKVFLECVQDMDHENMFWYRQDPGLGLRLIYFSYDVKMKEKGDIPEGYSVSREKKERFSLILESASTNQTSMYLCASSFNTWESYEQYFGPGTRLTVT.

With regard to this clone: The sample holds other DNA sequences that translate to the same CDR3. The J gene is TRBJ2-7, the V gene TRBV7-2; D remains ambiguous. Trimming cost V 1 base and J 2 bases, with 12 bases left between them. The CDR3 is made up of 15 amino acids. Germline assignment: CDR1 SGHTA and CDR2 FQGNSA. Here the CDR3 DNA reads TGTGCCAGCAGCTTAGACGGCACCAGGACCTACGAGCAGTACTTC. Its translation is CASSLDGTRTYEQYF.

This clone was picked up a small number of times. The genes are TRBV4-1 and TRBJ2-7; 11 nucleotides align to TRBD1. There are 17 residues in the CDR3. CDR1 and CDR2 (germline): MGHRA, YSYEKL. Trimming cost V 1 base and J 1 base; bases outside gene matches: 6. CDR3 sequence reads: CASSQVSGQGASYEQYF. The CDR3 DNA reads as TGCGCCAGCAGCCAAGTTTCAGGACAGGGGGCATCCTACGAGCAGTACTTC.

The table lists this clone with a few counts. The gene calls are TRBV30 and TRBJ2-3; TRBD1 is a possible D gene (6 bases). There are 14 residues in the CDR3. Germline V CDR1 and CDR2: GTSNPN, SVGIG (reference sequence). V was cut by 7 bases and J by 1 base, with 15 bases left in between. CDR3 DNA: TGTGCCTTCGAGGGGGACGGCCGCACAGATACGCAGTATTTT. It is translated as CAFEGDGRTDTQYF.

The rearrangement uses TRBV4-1 and TRBJ2-5; D perhaps matches TRBD2 (7 bases). The V end lost 1 base, the J end lost 5 bases, and 17 bases lay between the germline ends. Germline V gene lookup returns CDR1 MGHRA and CDR2 YSYEKL. The CDR3 contains 16 residues. This CDR3 reads CASSQVGGRGRETQYF. The CDR3 DNA reads TGCGCCAGCAGCCAAGTCGGGGGGCGCGGGCGGGAGACCCAGTACTTC.

This clone has a handful of counts. J is TRBJ1-4 and V is TRBV7-9, with a tentative D call TRBD1 (5 bases). Per germline, CDR1 SEHNR and CDR2 FQNEAQ (reference sequence). The CDR3 consists of 15 residues. Trimming left V 4 bases short and J 6 bases short, with 15 bases between. This chain's CDR3 is CASSSLGRVDEKLFF. In DNA form, the CDR3 reads TGTGCCAGCAGCTCCCTCGGCAGGGTTGATGAAAAACTGTTTTTT.

V usage is TRBV6-5 and J usage is TRBJ1-5; 7 bases are a match to TRBD1. The CDR3 covers 13 residues. The germline gives CDR1 MNHEY, CDR2 SVGAGI. After removal of 7 bases from V and 7 bases from J, the junction contained 7 bases not matched to a gene. The CDR3 sequence: CASTPQGDQPQHF. CDR3 in DNA: TGTGCCAGCACGCCCCAGGGGGACCAGCCCCAGCATTTT.

V and J are TRBV24-1 and TRBJ2-3, with D maybe TRBD2 (5 bases). The V gene's germline CDR1 is KGHDR and CDR2 SFDVKD. The CDR3 runs to 14 residues. V lost 6 bases and J 4 bases, leaving 13 bases between the germline ends. In DNA, the CDR3 is TGTGCCACCAGTCCGAATTTACTAGCAGATACGCAGTATTTT. Its translation is CATSPNLLADTQYF.

The chain is built from TRBV24-1 and TRBJ1-1; 7 bases align to TRBD1. V lost 5 bases and J lost 1; bases outside the gene matches: 12. CDR1 and CDR2 (germline): KGHDR, SFDVKD. This CDR3 has 17 residues. The CDR3 DNA reads TGTGCCACCAGTGGGACGGGGCAGGGGGACAAGAACACTGAAGCTTTCTTT. Protein: CATSGTGQGDKNTEAFF.

The chain has TRBV5-5 and TRBJ1-1; perhaps TRBD1 as D (6 bases). Trimming took 2 bases from V and 2 from J, leaving 13 bases between them. CDR1 SGHKS and CDR2 YYEKEE come from the germline V gene (reference sequence). The CDR3 contains 15 residues. The chain's CDR3 is CASSFRGRGNTEAFF. The CDR3 bases are TGTGCCAGCAGCTTTCGGGGCAGGGGCAACACTGAAGCTTTCTTT. The variable domain in full, with the rest retrieved from reference TRBV5-5 and TRBJ1-1, is DAGVTQSPTHLIKTRGQQVTLRCSPISGHKSVSWYQQVLGQGPQFIFQYYEKEERGRGNFPDRFSARQFPNYSSELNVNALLLGDSALYLCASSFRGRGNTEAFFGQGTRLTVV.

CDR3 amino acids: CASSQTGGGETQYF. CDR3 DNA: TGCGCCAGCAGCCAAACAGGGGGAGGGGAGACCCAGTACTTC. The V and J genes are TRBV5-1 and TRBJ2-5, with D perhaps matching TRBD1 (8 bases). The CDR3 has 14 residues. The V end lost 4 bases, the J end lost 5 bases, and 15 bases lay between the germline ends. CDR1 and CDR2 from the germline V gene are SGHRS and YFSETQ. Supplemented by reference TRBV5-1 and TRBJ2-5, the full variable domain reads KAGVTQTPRYLIKTRGQQVTLSCSPISGHRSVSWYQQTPGQGLQFLFEYFSETQRNKGNFPGRFSGRQFSNSRSEMNVSTLELGDSALYLCASSQTGGGETQYFGPGTRLLVL.

V gene TRBV7-6 combines with J gene TRBJ2-1, with 8 bases identical to TRBD2. The junction had 9 bases not matched to a gene; V was cut back by 5 bases and J by 3 bases. Germline CDR1 is SGHVS and CDR2 is FNYEAQ. The CDR3 covers 16 residues. The CDR3 region has the DNA TGTGCCAGCAGCCGGAAAACTAGCGGATACTACAATGAGCAGTTCTTC. Translating it yields CASSRKTSGYYNEQFF.

This clone was observed a handful of times. The chain has TRBV9 and TRBJ1-1; TRBD1 might be the D (5 bases). CDR3 length: 13 amino acids. V was clipped by 0 bases and J by 6 bases, with 9 bases between them. Germline V gene data show CDR1 as SGDLS and CDR2 as YYNGEE. The CDR3 DNA reads as TGTGCCAGCAGCGTAGCCAGGGAGGCTGAAGCTTTCTTT. It encodes CASSVAREAEAFF.

The V and J genes are TRBV12-3 or TRBV12-4 and TRBJ1-2; the D is unclear. Trimming cost V 3 bases and J 8 bases, with 13 bases left between them. This CDR3 region has 13 residues. CDR3 residues: CASSFRGFGGYTF. The CDR3 nucleotides read TGTGCCAGCAGTTTTCGGGGATTCGGAGGCTACACCTTC.

The genes are TRBV6-5 and TRBJ2-7; 8 positions match TRBD2. Per germline, CDR1 MNHEY and CDR2 SVGAGI. The J segment lost 1 base and the V segment lost 6 bases, leaving 5 bases of the junction unmatched. The CDR3 covers 14 residues. CDR3 region: CASSWGGGSYEQYF. The CDR3 region has the DNA TGTGCCAGCAGCTGGGGCGGGGGGTCCTACGAGCAGTACTTC.

The CDR3 nucleotides are TGTGCCAGCAGGTGGGGCGGAGGCTACACCTTC. Its translation: CASRWGGGYTF. The chain uses TRBV6-5 and TRBJ1-2; possibly TRBD1 for D (5 bases). Per the germline V gene, CDR1 is MNHEY and CDR2 is SVGAGI. V lost 6 bases and J lost 8, with 10 bases in between. The CDR3 is made up of 11 amino acids.

The chain joins TRBV5-1 to TRBJ2-1; 11 nucleotides line up with TRBD2. Losses at the gene ends were 4 bases for V and 6 bases for J; bases not matched to a gene: 3. This CDR3 region has 14 residues. Germline values: CDR1 SGHRS, CDR2 YFSETQ. The CDR3 nucleotides are TGCGCCAGCAGCGAACTAGCGGGGGCCAATGAGCAGTTCTTC. Amino acid sequence: CASSELAGANEQFF. Drawing the rest from reference TRBV5-1 and TRBJ2-1, the complete variable domain is KAGVTQTPRYLIKTRGQQVTLSCSPISGHRSVSWYQQTPGQGLQFLFEYFSETQRNKGNFPGRFSGRQFSNSRSEMNVSTLELGDSALYLCASSELAGANEQFFGPGTRLTVL.

The chain joins TRBV9 to TRBJ2-6; D gene ambiguous. The CDR3 loop spans 16 amino acids. Trimming took 0 bases from V and 0 from J, leaving 7 bases between them. The germline gives CDR1 SGDLS, CDR2 YYNGEE. CDR3 coding DNA: TGTGCCAGCAGCGTAGTTCGGAGCTCTGGGGCCAACGTCCTGACTTTC. Translated, it gives CASSVVRSSGANVLTF.

In its sample, this clone was seen once. This chain connects TRBV2 to TRBJ2-5; D unresolved. The CDR3 runs 14 residues. Germline values: CDR1 SNHLY, CDR2 FYNNEI. Trimming stripped 1 base from V and 5 bases from J, with 11 bases between. CDR3 sequence: CASSEGPLFETQYF. CDR3 DNA sequence: TGTGCCAGCAGTGAAGGGCCCCTTTTTGAGACCCAGTACTTC.

This chain uses TRBV9 with TRBJ2-2; 11 nucleotides agree with TRBD2. V shed 3 bases and J 6 bases; nucleotides not matched to a gene: 4. The CDR3 extends over 15 amino acids. Per the germline V gene, CDR1 is SGDLS and CDR2 is YYNGEE. CDR3 region: CASSAQLAGAGELFF. CDR3 DNA: TGTGCCAGCAGCGCCCAACTAGCGGGGGCCGGGGAGCTGTTTTTT.